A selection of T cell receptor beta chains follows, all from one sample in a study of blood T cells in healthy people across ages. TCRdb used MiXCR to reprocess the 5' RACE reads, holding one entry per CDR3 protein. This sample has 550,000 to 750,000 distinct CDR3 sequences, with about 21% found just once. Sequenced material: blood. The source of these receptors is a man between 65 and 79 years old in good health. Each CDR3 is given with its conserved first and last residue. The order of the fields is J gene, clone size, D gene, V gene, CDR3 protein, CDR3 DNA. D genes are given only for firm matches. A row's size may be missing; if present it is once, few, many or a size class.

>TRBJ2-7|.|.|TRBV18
CASSSQGSGIHEQYF
TGTGCCAGCTCCTCCCAAGGGTCTGGGATCCACGAGCAGTACTTC
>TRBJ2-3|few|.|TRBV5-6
CASSGYGISTDTQYF
TGTGCCAGCAGTGGGTACGGTATTAGCACAGATACGCAGTATTTT
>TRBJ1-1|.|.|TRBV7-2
CASSLDYRPAEAFF
TGTGCCAGCAGCTTAGATTACAGGCCAGCTGAAGCTTTCTTT
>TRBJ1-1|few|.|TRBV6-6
CASSYFKSNTEAFF
TGTGCCAGCAGTTACTTCAAGTCGAACACTGAAGCTTTCTTT
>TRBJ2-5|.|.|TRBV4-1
CASSQVGDKGETQYF
TGCGCCAGCAGCCAAGTGGGCGATAAAGGGGAGACCCAGTACTTC
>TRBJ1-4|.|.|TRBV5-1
CASSLDLARRVEKLFF
TGCGCCAGCAGCTTGGATTTGGCACGTCGTGTAGAAAAACTGTTTTTT
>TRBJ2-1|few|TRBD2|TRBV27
CASSPRRTISSGRYNEQFF
TGTGCCAGCAGTCCTCGCCGAACTATATCTAGCGGGAGATACAATGAGCAGTTCTTC
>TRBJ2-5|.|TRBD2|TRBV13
CASSLSDSGGKETQYF
TGTGCCAGCAGCTTAAGCGATAGCGGGGGAAAAGAGACCCAGTACTTC
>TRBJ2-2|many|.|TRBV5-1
CASSREGTGELFF
TGCGCCAGCTCTAGGGAAGGTACCGGGGAGCTGTTTTTT
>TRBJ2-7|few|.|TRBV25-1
CASSQMRVQYF
TGTGCCAGCAGTCAGATGAGGGTGCAGTACTTC
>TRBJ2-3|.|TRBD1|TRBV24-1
CATSEDREGDTQYF
TGTGCCACCAGTGAGGACAGGGAAGGAGATACGCAGTATTTT
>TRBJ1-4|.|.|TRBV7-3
CASSLKAGEKLFF
TGTGCCAGCAGCTTAAAGGCAGGGGAAAAACTGTTTTTT
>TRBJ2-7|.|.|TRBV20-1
CSAKGHSSYKQYF
TGCAGTGCTAAGGGACATAGCTCCTACAAGCAGTACTTC
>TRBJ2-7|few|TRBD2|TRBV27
CASSSLAGLGYEQYF
TGTGCCAGCAGTTCTCTAGCGGGATTAGGCTACGAGCAGTACTTC
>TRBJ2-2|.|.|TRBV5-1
CASSLTNGIGELFF
TGCGCCAGCAGCTTGACTAACGGGATCGGGGAGCTGTTTTTT
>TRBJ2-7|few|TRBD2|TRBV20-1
CSARGTGTSGAYEQYF
TGCAGTGCTAGGGGCACAGGGACTAGCGGGGCCTACGAGCAGTACTTC
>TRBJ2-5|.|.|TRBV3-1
CASSQVRRAEETQYF
TGTGCCAGCAGCCAAGTCAGGAGGGCGGAAGAGACCCAGTACTTC
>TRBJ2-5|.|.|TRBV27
CASSATEGDEQLF
TGTGCCAGCAGCGCCACAGAGGGGGATGAGCAGCTCTTC
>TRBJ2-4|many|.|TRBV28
CASSFRGAKNIQYF
TGTGCCAGCAGTTTTCGTGGGGCTAAAAACATTCAGTACTTC
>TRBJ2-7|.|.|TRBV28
CASSRGGQPGRGKQYF
TGTGCCAGCAGCCGTGGTGGACAGCCAGGACGGGGCAAGCAGTACTTC
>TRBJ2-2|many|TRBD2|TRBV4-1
CASSQAGLAGGLKDTGELFF
TGCGCCAGCAGCCAAGCGGGACTAGCGGGAGGTTTAAAGGACACCGGGGAGCTGTTTTTT
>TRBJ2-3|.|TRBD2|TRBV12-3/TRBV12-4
CASSLSGADTQYF
TGCGCCAGCAGCTTAAGCGGGGCAGATACGCAGTATTTT
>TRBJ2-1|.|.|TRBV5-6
CASSSGQNSYNEQFF
TGTGCCAGCAGTTCCGGACAGAACTCCTACAATGAGCAGTTCTTC
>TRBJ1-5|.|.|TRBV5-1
CASSLEAGLQPQHF
TGCGCCAGCAGCTTGGAGGCAGGGCTTCAGCCCCAGCATTTT
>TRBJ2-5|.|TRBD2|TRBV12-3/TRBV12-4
CASRPLAGEETQYF
TGTGCCAGCAGGCCCTTAGCGGGAGAAGAGACCCAGTACTTC
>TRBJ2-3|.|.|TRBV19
CASSPLPMDFDTDTQYF
TGTGCCAGTAGTCCCCTCCCGATGGACTTTGATACAGATACGCAGTATTTT
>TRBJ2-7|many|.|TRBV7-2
CASSPRDMSYEQYF
TGTGCCAGCAGCCCCCGGGACATGTCCTACGAGCAGTACTTC